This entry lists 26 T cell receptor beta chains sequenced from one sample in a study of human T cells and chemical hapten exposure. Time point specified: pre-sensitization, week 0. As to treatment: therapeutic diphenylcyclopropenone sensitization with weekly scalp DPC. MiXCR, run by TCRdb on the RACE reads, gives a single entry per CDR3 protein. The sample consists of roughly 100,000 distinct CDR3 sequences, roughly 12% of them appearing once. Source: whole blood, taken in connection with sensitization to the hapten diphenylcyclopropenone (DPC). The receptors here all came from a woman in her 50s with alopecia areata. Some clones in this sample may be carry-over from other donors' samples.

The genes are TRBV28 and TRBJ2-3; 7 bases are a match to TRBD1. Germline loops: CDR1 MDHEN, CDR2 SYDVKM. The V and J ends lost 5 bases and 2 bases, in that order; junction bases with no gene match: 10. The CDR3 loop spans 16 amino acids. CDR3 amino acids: CASSPRQGWYTDTQYF. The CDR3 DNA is TGTGCCAGCAGTCCTCGACAGGGATGGTACACAGATACGCAGTATTTT.

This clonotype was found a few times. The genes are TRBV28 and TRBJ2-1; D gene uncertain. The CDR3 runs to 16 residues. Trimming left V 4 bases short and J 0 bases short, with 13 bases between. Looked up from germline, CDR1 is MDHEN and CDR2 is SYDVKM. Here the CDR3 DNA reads TGTGCCAGCAGTTCGCCCCATAGTTCCTCCTACAATGAGCAGTTCTTC. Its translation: CASSSPHSSSYNEQFF. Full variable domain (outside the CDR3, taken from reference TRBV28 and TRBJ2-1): DVKVTQSSRYLVKRTGEKVFLECVQDMDHENMFWYRQDPGLGLRLIYFSYDVKMKEKGDIPEGYSVSREKKERFSLILESASTNQTSMYLCASSSPHSSSYNEQFFGPGTRLTVL.

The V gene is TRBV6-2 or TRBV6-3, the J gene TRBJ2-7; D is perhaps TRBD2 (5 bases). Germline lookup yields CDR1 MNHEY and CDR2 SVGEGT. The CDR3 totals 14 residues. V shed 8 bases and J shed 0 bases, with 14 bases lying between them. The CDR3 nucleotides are TGTGCCAGCGTCCGGGAAGAGGGCTCCTACGAGCAGTACTTC. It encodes CASVREEGSYEQYF.

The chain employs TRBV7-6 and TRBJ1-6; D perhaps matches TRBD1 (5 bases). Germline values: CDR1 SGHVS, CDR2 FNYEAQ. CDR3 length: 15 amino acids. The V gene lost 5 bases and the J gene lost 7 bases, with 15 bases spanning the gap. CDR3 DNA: TGTGCCAGCAGCCCCCGAGAGGGGCGAAATTCACCCCTCCACTTT. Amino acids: CASSPREGRNSPLHF.

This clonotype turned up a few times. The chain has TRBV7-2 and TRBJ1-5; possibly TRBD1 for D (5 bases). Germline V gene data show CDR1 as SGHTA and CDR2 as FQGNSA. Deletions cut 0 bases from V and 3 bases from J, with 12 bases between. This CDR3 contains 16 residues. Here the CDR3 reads CASSLAGRGANQPQHF. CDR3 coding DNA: TGTGCCAGCAGCTTAGCGGGCAGAGGGGCCAATCAGCCCCAGCATTTT.

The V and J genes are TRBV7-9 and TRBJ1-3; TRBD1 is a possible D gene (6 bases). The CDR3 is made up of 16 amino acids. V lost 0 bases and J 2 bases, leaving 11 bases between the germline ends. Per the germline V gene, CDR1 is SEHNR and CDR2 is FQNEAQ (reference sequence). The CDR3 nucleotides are TGTGCCAGCAGCTTAGCGAGGGGGAGTGCTGGAAACACCATATATTTT. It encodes CASSLARGSAGNTIYF.

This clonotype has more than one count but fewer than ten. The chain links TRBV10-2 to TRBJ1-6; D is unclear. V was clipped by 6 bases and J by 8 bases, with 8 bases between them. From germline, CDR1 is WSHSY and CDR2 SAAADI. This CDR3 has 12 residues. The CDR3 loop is CASSEADSPLHF. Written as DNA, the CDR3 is TGCGCCAGCAGCGAGGCGGATTCACCCCTCCACTTT.

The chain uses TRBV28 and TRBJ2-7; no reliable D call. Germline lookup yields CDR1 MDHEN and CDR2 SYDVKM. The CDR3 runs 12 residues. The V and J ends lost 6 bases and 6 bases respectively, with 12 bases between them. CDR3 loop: CASRPPLGEQYF. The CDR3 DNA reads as TGTGCCAGCAGACCCCCTTTGGGCGAGCAGTACTTC.

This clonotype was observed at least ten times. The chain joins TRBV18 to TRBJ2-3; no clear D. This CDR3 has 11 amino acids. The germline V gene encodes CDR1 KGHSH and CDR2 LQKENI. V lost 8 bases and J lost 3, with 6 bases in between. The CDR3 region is CASSSTDTQYF. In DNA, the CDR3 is TGTGCCAGCAGTTCAACAGATACGCAGTATTTT.

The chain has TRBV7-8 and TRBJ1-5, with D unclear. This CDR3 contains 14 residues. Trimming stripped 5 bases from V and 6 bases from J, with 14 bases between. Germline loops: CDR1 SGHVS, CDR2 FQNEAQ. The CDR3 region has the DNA TGTGCCAGCAGCGTTTCAGGAACGGCTCAGCCCCAGCATTTT. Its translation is CASSVSGTAQPQHF.

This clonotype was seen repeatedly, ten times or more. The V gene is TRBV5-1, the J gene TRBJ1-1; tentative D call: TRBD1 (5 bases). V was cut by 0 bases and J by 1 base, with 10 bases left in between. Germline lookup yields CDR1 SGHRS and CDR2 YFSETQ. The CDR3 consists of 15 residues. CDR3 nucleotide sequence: TGCGCCAGCAGCTTGGGACAGAATAGGAACACTGAAGCTTTCTTT. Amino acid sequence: CASSLGQNRNTEAFF.

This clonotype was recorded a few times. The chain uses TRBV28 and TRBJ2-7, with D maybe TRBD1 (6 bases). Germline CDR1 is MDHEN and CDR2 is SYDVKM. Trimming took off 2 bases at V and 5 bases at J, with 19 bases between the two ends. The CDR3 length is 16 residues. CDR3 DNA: TGTGCCAGCAGTTTACGGGGCCGATCAGGGGTCGACGAGCAGTACTTC. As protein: CASSLRGRSGVDEQYF.

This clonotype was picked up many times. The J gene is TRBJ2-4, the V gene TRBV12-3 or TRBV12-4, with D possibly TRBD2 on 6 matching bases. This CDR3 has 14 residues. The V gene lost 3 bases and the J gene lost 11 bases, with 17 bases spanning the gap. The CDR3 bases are TGTGCCAGCAGTTTTTCGTTCGGGAGTATTCTTCAGTACTTC. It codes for CASSFSFGSILQYF.

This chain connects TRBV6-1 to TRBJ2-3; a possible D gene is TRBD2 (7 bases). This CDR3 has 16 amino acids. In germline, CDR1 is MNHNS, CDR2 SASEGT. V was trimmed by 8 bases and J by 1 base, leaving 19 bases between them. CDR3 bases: TGTGCCAGCTCCGAAGGGCGGGGGCTCGGCACAGATACGCAGTATTTT. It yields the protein CASSEGRGLGTDTQYF.

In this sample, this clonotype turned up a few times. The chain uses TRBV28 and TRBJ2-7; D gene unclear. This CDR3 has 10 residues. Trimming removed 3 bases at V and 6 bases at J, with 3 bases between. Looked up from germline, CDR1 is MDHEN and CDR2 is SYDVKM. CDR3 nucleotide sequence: TGTGCCAGCAGTTTCACCGAGCAGTACTTC. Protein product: CASSFTEQYF.

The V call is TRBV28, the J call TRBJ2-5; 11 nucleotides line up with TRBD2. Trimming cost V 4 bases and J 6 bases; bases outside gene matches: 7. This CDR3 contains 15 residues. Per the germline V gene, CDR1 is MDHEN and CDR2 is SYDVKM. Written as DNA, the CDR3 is TGTGCCAGCAGTTCAACTAGCGGGGGAAGAAAGACCCAGTACTTC. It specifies CASSSTSGGRKTQYF.

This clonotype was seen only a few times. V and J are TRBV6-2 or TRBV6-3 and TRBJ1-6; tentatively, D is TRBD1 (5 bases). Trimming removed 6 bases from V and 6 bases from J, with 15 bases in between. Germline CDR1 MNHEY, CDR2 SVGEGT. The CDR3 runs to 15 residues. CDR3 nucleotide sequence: TGTGCCAGCAGCCCCAGGGCATCTGGTAATTCACCCCTCCACTTT. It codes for CASSPRASGNSPLHF.

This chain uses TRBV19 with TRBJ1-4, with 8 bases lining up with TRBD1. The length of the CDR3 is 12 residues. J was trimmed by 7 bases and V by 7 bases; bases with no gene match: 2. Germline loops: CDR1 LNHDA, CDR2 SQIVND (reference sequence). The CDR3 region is CASNDRGEKLFF. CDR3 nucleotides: TGTGCCAGTAACGACAGGGGTGAAAAACTGTTTTTT.

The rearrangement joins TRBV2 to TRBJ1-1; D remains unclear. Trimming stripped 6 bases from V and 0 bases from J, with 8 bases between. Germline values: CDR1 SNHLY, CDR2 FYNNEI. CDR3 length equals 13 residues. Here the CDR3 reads CASRASLNTEAFF. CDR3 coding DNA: TGTGCCAGCAGGGCTAGCCTGAACACTGAAGCTTTCTTT.

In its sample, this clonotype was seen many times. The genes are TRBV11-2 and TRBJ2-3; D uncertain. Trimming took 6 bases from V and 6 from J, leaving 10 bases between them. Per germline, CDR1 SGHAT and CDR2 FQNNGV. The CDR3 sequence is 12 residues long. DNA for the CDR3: TGTGCCAGCAGTAATAACGCTGATACGCAGTATTTT. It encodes CASSNNADTQYF.

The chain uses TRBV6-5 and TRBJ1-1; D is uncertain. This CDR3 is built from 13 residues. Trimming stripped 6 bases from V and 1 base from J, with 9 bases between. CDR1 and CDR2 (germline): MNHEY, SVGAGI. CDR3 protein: CASRDAPNTEAFF. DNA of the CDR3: TGTGCCAGCAGGGATGCCCCGAACACTGAAGCTTTCTTT.

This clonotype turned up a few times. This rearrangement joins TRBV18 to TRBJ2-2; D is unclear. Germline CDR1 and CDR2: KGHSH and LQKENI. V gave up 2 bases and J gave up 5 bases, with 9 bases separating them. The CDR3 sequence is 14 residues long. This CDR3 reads CASSPGDPTGELFF. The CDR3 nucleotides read TGTGCCAGCTCACCAGGAGACCCTACCGGGGAGCTGTTTTTT.

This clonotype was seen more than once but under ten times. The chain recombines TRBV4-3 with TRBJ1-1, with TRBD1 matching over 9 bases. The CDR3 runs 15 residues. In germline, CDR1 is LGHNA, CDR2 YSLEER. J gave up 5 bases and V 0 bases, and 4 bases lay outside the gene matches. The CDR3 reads CASSQEGTGYTEAFF. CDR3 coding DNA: TGCGCCAGCAGCCAAGAGGGGACAGGGTATACTGAAGCTTTCTTT.

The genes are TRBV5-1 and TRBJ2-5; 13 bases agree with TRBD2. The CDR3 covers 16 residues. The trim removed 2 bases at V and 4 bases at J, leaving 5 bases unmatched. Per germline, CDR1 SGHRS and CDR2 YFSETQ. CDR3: CASSLRLAGGRETQYF. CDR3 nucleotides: TGCGCCAGCAGCTTACGACTAGCGGGGGGTCGAGAGACCCAGTACTTC.

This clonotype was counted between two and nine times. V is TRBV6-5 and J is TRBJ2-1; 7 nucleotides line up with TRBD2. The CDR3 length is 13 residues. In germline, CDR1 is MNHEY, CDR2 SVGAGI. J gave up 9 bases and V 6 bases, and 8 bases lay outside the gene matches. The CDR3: CASSRGLDAEQFF. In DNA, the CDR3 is TGTGCCAGCAGCCGAGGACTAGATGCTGAGCAGTTCTTC.

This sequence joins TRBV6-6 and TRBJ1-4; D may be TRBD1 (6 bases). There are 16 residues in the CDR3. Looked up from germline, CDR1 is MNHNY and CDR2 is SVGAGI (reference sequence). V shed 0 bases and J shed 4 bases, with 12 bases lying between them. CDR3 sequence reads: CASSYSQTGVNEKLFF. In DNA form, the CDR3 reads TGTGCCAGCAGTTACTCCCAGACAGGAGTTAATGAAAAACTGTTTTTT.